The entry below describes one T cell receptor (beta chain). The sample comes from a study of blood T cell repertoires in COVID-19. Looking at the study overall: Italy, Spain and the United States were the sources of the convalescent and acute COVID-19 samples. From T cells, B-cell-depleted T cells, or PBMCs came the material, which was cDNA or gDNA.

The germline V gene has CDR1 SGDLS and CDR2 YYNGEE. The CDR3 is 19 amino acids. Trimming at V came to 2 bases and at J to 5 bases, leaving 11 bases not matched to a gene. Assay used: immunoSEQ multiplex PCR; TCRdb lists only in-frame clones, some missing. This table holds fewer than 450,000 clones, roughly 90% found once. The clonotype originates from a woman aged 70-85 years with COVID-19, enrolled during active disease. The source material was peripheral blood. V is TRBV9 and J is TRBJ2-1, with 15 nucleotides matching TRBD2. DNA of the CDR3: TGTGCCAGCAGCGTCGAAGGACTAGCGGGGGGGTATCGTGACAATGAGCAGTTCTTC. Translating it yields CASSVEGLAGGYRDNEQFF. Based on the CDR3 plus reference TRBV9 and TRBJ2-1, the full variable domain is DSGVTQTPKHLITATGQRVTLRCSPRSGDLSVYWYQQSLDQGLQFLIQYYNGEERAKGNILERFSAQQFPDLHSELNLSSLELGDSALYFCASSVEGLAGGYRDNEQFFGPGTRLTVL.